This TCR beta chain came from a study of cytomegalovirus exposure and HLA in healthy donors (TCRdb year 2017). Looking at the study overall: An earlier analysis of under 600 of the donors reported 250 to 350 Gb of sequence data and roughly 110 million unique TCR beta sequences from approximately 180 million T cells. Four or five DR-DQ haplotypes were handled as single units for association and clustering, since linkage in the cohort was strong. High-throughput TCR immunosequencing, statistical association of individual TCRs with disease status, and machine learning were combined to predict cytomegalovirus infection status. Using immunosequencing, the study profiled T cell repertoires from 550 to 750 subjects and related those repertoires to cytomegalovirus serostatus. Class I and class II HLA loci were covered by the typing at four-digit resolution. Rather than drawing on any new phenotypic data, the later analysis identified candidate immune exposures from TCR beta sequences and the way those sequences occurred across donors. Along with the approximately 620-subject first cohort, a separate validation cohort of over a hundred different subjects was used. An earlier analysis of several hundred of the donors applied high-throughput TCR beta sequencing to assess whether each TCR beta V gene segment acted as functional or pseudogenic. The study aimed to test whether cataloging public T cell receptors could reveal signatures of past pathogen exposure. The number of donors typed differed by locus, with about 629-640 for A, B, C, DRB1 and DQB1, more than 500 for DQA1, 600 to 610 for DPA1, and some 450 for DPB1. A later genetic analysis used genome-wide SNP genotypes for about 60% of the 666 donors, treating that subset as a discovery cohort. An early release covering 550 to 650 HLA-typed donors comprised approximately 300 gigabases of sequencing data and some 79 million unique TCR sequences. Every discovery cohort repertoire had been produced on one sequencing platform. Across 398 genotyped donors of the cohort, an average of approximately 240,000 unique TCR beta nucleotide sequences per donor were sequenced, and roughly 17% of those sequences were non-productive. A later analysis re-examined previously published TCR beta repertoires from several hundred donors and added high-resolution HLA genotyping to investigate patterns of TCR occurrence. Alongside the repertoire data, information on donor age, sex, ethnicity and CMV serostatus was compiled. Among the roughly 380 genotyped donors, approximately 76% belonged to the genetic ancestry cluster associated with self-reported Caucasian donors.

Looking up the germline V gene (reference sequence) yields CDR1 GTSNPN and CDR2 SVGIG. Its CDR3 holds 15 amino acids, cysteine through phenylalanine. This entry keeps only the CDR3 DNA: 45 bases, framed from base 1. Trimmed from V: 5 bases; trimmed from J: 6 bases; junction bases lacking a gene match: 9. The cohort was made up of about 610 healthy bone marrow donors. At the time of sampling, every cohort member was nominally healthy, though immune exposures that went unrecorded were likely present. The donor was CMV seropositive and was included in the group of 250 to 300 seropositive cohort members. A peripheral blood sample was collected from each donor, and TCR beta sequencing was performed on peripheral blood mononuclear cells. The Qiagen DNeasy Blood Extraction Kit was used to extract genomic DNA from the blood cell samples. As regards this clone: Its antigen remains unidentified. Base qualities were left out, and no much larger clone turns up one base away.

Study-wide conclusions, independent of this receptor: This cohort had only TCR beta chains sequenced, and the lack of alpha or paired-chain data limited which features could be detected. A further reported finding was that TCR beta sequences accurately predicted the HLA-A and HLA-B alleles for most subjects in the first cohort. A cluster of highly shared sequence variants was judged likely to represent a technical artifact of the sequencing pipeline. Strong co-occurrence of HLA alleles, especially DR and DQ, made assigning TCR associations to individual alleles difficult. In a later analysis, most CMV-associated TCR beta chains were found to appear HLA-restricted, with HLA associations seemingly driven largely by CMV exposure. The authors suggested that the approach could potentially be generalized to other disease states and immunological phenotypes. Specific HLA alleles were associated with 15,000 to 20,000 TCR beta sequences at a false discovery rate of 0.05 in a later analysis. Correlated functional status among segregating V segments might reflect linkage disequilibrium, but an unknown experimental factor could not be ruled out. Because counts were too low, roughly 16 rarely observed V segments, including chromosome 9 orphons, were left out of the earlier analysis of 500 to 750 of the donors. A later analysis reported that several top co-occurrence clusters appeared linked to parvovirus B19, influenza, CMV and Epstein-Barr virus. The classifier was reported to diagnose cytomegalovirus status with high specificity and sensitivity in both the original and validation cohorts. Compared with the roughly 700-donor mean, donors in an Asian-associated ancestry cluster had fewer N-insertions in productive TCRs, according to a later genetic analysis. V-gene and J-gene trimming of TCR beta chains was associated with a missense DCLRE1C variant in a later genetic analysis, and the association was replicated in an independent cohort. Because HLA typing was unavailable for some donors at each locus, only the typed subset was used in association tests. Broadly in line with IMGT annotations, most TCR beta V segments showed up in productive rearrangements about 87% or about 30% of the time in an earlier analysis of some 590 of the donors. In a later analysis, HLA-associated TCR beta chains were found to be more clonally expanded and to have lower generation probabilities than equally common non-associated chains. According to a later analysis, TCR association rates differed among HLA loci, with DRB1 alleles showing the most associated TCRs and HLA-C alleles showing the fewest. A few of the identified cytomegalovirus-associated TCR beta chains were confirmed in vitro to be specific for cytomegalovirus antigens. The 87-base-pair reads could not distinguish some IMGT-functional V segments, including TRBV6-2 and TRBV6-3, so those segments were excluded. Roughly uniform sequencing depth across donors was assumed in presence/absence analyses, although this assumption may not hold. The study gave a list of 150 to 200 TCR beta chains associated with cytomegalovirus. Most TCR sequences were seen in very few donors, while some public TCRs were found in many individuals. For the cohort, immune exposure information was limited to CMV serostatus.

The method behind the library was the immunoSEQ multiplex PCR assay. A mixture of 60 forward primers for TCR Vbeta segments and 13 reverse primers for TCR Jbeta segments was used in the multiplex PCR. Amplification of the CDR3 region of rearranged TCR beta genes was performed with a multiplex PCR assay on genomic DNA. The amplified TCR beta libraries were sequenced on the Illumina HiSeq System as 87-base-pair reads. Under the source paper's analysis protocol: In a later analysis, 70 million to 95 million unique TCR beta chains were counted across the 690 or so repertoires, and roughly 11 million of these chains were shared by at least two donors. Raw reads were error-corrected and collapsed into unique sequences by a nearest-neighbor algorithm in which closely related sequences were merged to remove PCR and sequencing errors. Alignment of CDR3 sequences to IMGT reference sequences was used to assign V, D and J gene segments. Each retained sequence needed at least a six-nucleotide match to both a V gene segment and a J gene segment. A rearrangement counted as productive if the CDR3 had no stop codons and remained in frame with V and J, and every other rearrangement counted as non-productive. Following IMGT convention, CDR3 was defined as the stretch from the second conserved V-encoded cysteine up to the conserved J-encoded phenylalanine. Sequences without an unambiguous match to a single V gene segment were excluded from the earlier analysis of 587 of the donors. An earlier analysis of 500 to 700 of the donors classified V segments as functional when productive rearrangements were above 56.7% and as segregating when the standard deviation between donors was above 5%. A statistical classification framework was built to diagnose cytomegalovirus status from the catalog of TCR beta chain sequences. A later analysis assigned V and J genes by comparing TCR nucleotide sequences with IMGT/GENE-DB human TR gene sequences. In a later analysis, CDR3 sequences and most-parsimonious VDJ recombination scenarios were assigned using the TCRdist pipeline. A later analysis defined each TCR beta chain by its CDR3 amino acid sequence plus V-gene family, and excluded reads lacking a unique V-gene family. As a way to deal with suspected cross-contamination and a sequencing artifact, a later analysis dropped 500 to 700 nucleotide sequences that were highly shared and had low generation probability. In a later analysis, a clonal expansion index for each public chain was calculated from normalized within-repertoire ranks of inferred template counts. In a later analysis, generation probabilities were computed using a VDJ recombination model fitted to out-of-frame rearrangements, and the results were checked against IGoR. A later analysis scored TCR-TCR, TCR-HLA and TCR-CMV co-occurrence with hypergeometric tests, applying a repertoire-size bias correction to TCR pairs. In a later analysis, false discovery rates were estimated by permuting HLA or CMV assignments 20 times. In a later analysis, co-occurring TCRs were grouped using DBSCAN, with TCRdist sequence similarity added in when clustering inside HLA-allele-positive subsets. Repertoires with fewer than 30,000 or more than 120,000 public chains were left out of co-occurrence clustering, as were a handful of repertoires with anomalous nucleotide sharing. As stored in TCRdb, this immuneACCESS dataset retains in-frame rearrangements with V and J assigned. A fraction of the clones does not appear; measured against another copy, unresolved V genes explain less than half of the discrepancy, and the remainder lacks a known reason. From that table come the V and J calls and clone size; the DNA was used to work out D and trimming. The sample profile shows fewer than 90,000 clones; 60% to 70% of them were found once. The biggest ten clones account for 6% to 9.5% of the sample.

The chain is assembled from TRBV30 and TRBJ2-1; 11 bases in the junction line up with TRBD2. The TCR sequence derives from a man in his forties in good health and CMV-seropositive. Sequenced input: PBMCs. The CDR3 protein sequence reads: CAWAPTSGGTNEQFF. The DNA reads TGTGCCTGGGCCCCCACTAGCGGGGGAACCAATGAGCAGTTCTTC.